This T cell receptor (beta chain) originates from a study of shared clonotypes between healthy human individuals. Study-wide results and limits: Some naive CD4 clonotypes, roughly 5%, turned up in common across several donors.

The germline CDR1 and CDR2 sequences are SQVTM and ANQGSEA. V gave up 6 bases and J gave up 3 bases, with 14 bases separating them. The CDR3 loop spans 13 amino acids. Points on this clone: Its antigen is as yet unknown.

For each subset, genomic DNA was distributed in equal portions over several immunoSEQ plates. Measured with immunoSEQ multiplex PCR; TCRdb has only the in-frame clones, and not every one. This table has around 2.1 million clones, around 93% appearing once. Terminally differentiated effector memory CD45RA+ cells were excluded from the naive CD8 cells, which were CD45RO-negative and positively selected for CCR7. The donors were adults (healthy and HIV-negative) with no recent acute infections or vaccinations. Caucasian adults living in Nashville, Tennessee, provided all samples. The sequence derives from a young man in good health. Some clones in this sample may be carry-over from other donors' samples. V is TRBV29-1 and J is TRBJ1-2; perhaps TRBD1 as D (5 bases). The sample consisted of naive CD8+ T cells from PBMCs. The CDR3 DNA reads TGCAGCGTCCGAGGGACCGCTGACTATGGCTACACCTTC. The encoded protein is CSVRGTADYGYTF. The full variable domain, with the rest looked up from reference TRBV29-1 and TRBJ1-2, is SAVISQKPSRDICQRGTSLTIQCQVDSQVTMMFWYRQQPGQSLTLIATANQGSEATYESGFVIDKFPISRPNLTFSTLTVSNMSPEDSSIYLCSVRGTADYGYTFGSGTRLTVV.